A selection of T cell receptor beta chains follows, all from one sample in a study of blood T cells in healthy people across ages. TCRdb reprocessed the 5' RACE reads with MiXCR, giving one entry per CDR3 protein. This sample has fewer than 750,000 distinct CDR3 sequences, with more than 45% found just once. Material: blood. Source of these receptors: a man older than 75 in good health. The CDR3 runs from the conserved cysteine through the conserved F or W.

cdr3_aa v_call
CASSLGQETLSGANVLTF TRBV5-1
CASSGITWENNEQFF TRBV9
CSVEGSVSEQYF TRBV29-1
CACSLGQHYEQYF TRBV28
CASSLDNIGQETQYF TRBV5-1
CASSLQLGVYNEQFF TRBV6-2/TRBV6-3
CASSLEGSRANTEAFF TRBV5-1
CASSSRTSGGVRDTQYF TRBV7-2
CASSVGARGHNEQFF TRBV9
CASSLTGPPEHYGYTF TRBV7-3
CASSFNSGNTDTQYF TRBV27